Listed below are T cell receptor beta chains from one sample, sequenced in a study of blood T cells in healthy people across ages. TCRdb re-called the 5' RACE reads with MiXCR, one entry per CDR3 protein. Of some 1.5 million distinct CDR3 sequences in the sample, 28% were seen once. Sequencing was done on a sample of blood. These receptors were taken from a woman aged 25 to 39 in good health. Each CDR3 is given with its conserved first and last residue. A D gene is named only where the DNA matches it firmly. Clone size is shown for a subset of rows, as once, few, many or a class of expanded clone.

clone size: few
J gene: TRBJ1-1
V gene: TRBV12-3/TRBV12-4
D gene: TRBD1
CDR3 protein: CASSTDRVTFF
CDR3 DNA: TGTGCCAGCAGTACCGACAGGGTAACTTTCTTT

clone size: few
J gene: TRBJ2-5
V gene: TRBV5-1
D gene: .
CDR3 protein: CASSLDSYQETQYF
CDR3 DNA: TGCGCCAGCAGCTTAGACAGTTACCAAGAGACCCAGTACTTC

clone size: .
J gene: TRBJ2-3
V gene: TRBV20-1
D gene: .
CDR3 protein: CSARNREGRPTDTQYF
CDR3 DNA: TGCAGTGCTAGAAACCGGGAAGGACGGCCCACAGATACGCAGTATTTT

clone size: .
J gene: TRBJ2-7
V gene: TRBV21-1
D gene: .
CDR3 protein: CASSKPQGRDNEQYF
CDR3 DNA: TGTGCCAGCAGCAAACCCCAGGGCAGAGACAACGAGCAGTACTTC

clone size: many
J gene: TRBJ2-7
V gene: TRBV29-1
D gene: TRBD2
CDR3 protein: CSVVGLAEYEQYF
CDR3 DNA: TGCAGCGTCGTGGGACTAGCGGAATACGAGCAGTACTTC

clone size: .
J gene: TRBJ1-2
V gene: TRBV4-2
D gene: TRBD1
CDR3 protein: CASSQSDRQGGYGYTF
CDR3 DNA: TGTGCCAGCAGCCAATCTGACCGACAGGGGGGCTATGGCTACACCTTC

clone size: many
J gene: TRBJ2-1
V gene: TRBV10-2
D gene: .
CDR3 protein: CASNAGGSYNEQFF
CDR3 DNA: TGCGCCAGCAATGCGGGTGGATCCTACAATGAGCAGTTCTTC

clone size: .
J gene: TRBJ1-2
V gene: TRBV6-6
D gene: .
CDR3 protein: CASSSMGQAYGYTF
CDR3 DNA: TGTGCCAGCAGTTCTATGGGACAAGCATATGGCTACACCTTC

clone size: .
J gene: TRBJ2-4
V gene: TRBV5-1
D gene: TRBD1
CDR3 protein: CASSLGETGIAKNIQYF
CDR3 DNA: TGCGCCAGCAGCTTGGGGGAGACAGGGATAGCCAAAAACATTCAGTACTTC

clone size: .
J gene: TRBJ2-4
V gene: TRBV20-1
D gene: TRBD2
CDR3 protein: CSARGIAGINEQYF
CDR3 DNA: TGCAGTGCTAGGGGAATAGCGGGAATCAATGAGCAGTACTTC

clone size: few
J gene: TRBJ2-6
V gene: TRBV11-2
D gene: .
CDR3 protein: CASSLTATTSGANVLTF
CDR3 DNA: TGTGCCAGCAGCTTAACGGCTACCACTTCTGGGGCCAACGTCCTGACTTTC

clone size: few
J gene: TRBJ2-7
V gene: TRBV20-1
D gene: .
CDR3 protein: CSASGGESSYEQYF
CDR3 DNA: TGCAGTGCTAGCGGCGGGGAAAGCTCCTACGAGCAGTACTTC

clone size: few
J gene: TRBJ2-7
V gene: TRBV28
D gene: .
CDR3 protein: CASSLYPGSSYEQYF
CDR3 DNA: TGTGCCAGCAGTTTATATCCGGGAAGCTCCTACGAGCAGTACTTC

clone size: .
J gene: TRBJ1-2
V gene: TRBV19
D gene: .
CDR3 protein: CASYNYGYTF
CDR3 DNA: TGTGCCTCATATAACTATGGCTACACCTTC

clone size: few
J gene: TRBJ2-7
V gene: TRBV20-1
D gene: TRBD1
CDR3 protein: CSAQPGQYEQYF
CDR3 DNA: TGCAGTGCTCAACCGGGACAGTACGAGCAGTACTTC

clone size: .
J gene: TRBJ2-3
V gene: TRBV11-2
D gene: TRBD2
CDR3 protein: CASSLLGTSGPRGTQYF
CDR3 DNA: TGTGCCAGCAGCTTATTGGGGACTAGCGGCCCCCGAGGTACGCAGTATTTT

clone size: few
J gene: TRBJ1-2
V gene: TRBV20-1
D gene: .
CDR3 protein: CSALGGRLGYGYTF
CDR3 DNA: TGCAGTGCTTTGGGGGGACGCCTTGGGTATGGCTACACCTTC

clone size: .
J gene: TRBJ1-3
V gene: TRBV20-1
D gene: .
CDR3 protein: CSALRNTIYF
CDR3 DNA: TGCAGTGCTCTTAGAAACACCATATATTTT

clone size: .
J gene: TRBJ2-5
V gene: TRBV9
D gene: TRBD2
CDR3 protein: CASGPHASGGAETQYF
CDR3 DNA: TGTGCCAGCGGCCCTCATGCTAGCGGGGGGGCGGAGACCCAGTACTTC

clone size: .
J gene: TRBJ1-1
V gene: TRBV10-3
D gene: TRBD1
CDR3 protein: CAISESDRTNTEAFF
CDR3 DNA: TGTGCCATCAGTGAGTCGGACAGGACGAACACTGAAGCTTTCTTT

clone size: few
J gene: TRBJ2-2
V gene: TRBV2
D gene: .
CDR3 protein: CASGTWGYGELFF
CDR3 DNA: TGTGCCAGCGGAACCTGGGGGTACGGGGAGCTGTTTTTT

clone size: .
J gene: TRBJ2-5
V gene: TRBV20-1
D gene: TRBD2
CDR3 protein: CSARDSSGGGETQYF
CDR3 DNA: TGCAGTGCTAGAGATTCGAGCGGGGGGGGAGAGACCCAGTACTTC

clone size: .
J gene: TRBJ1-2
V gene: TRBV2
D gene: .
CDR3 protein: CASLGRPWYGYTF
CDR3 DNA: TGTGCCAGCCTGGGGCGACCCTGGTATGGCTACACCTTC

clone size: few
J gene: TRBJ1-4
V gene: TRBV7-2
D gene: TRBD1
CDR3 protein: CASSLMGQGNEKLFF
CDR3 DNA: TGTGCCAGCAGCTTGATGGGACAGGGTAATGAAAAACTGTTTTTT

clone size: few
J gene: TRBJ2-7
V gene: TRBV24-1
D gene: .
CDR3 protein: CATSDAGHPSYEQYF
CDR3 DNA: TGTGCCACCAGTGATGCGGGCCACCCCTCCTACGAGCAGTACTTC

clone size: many
J gene: TRBJ2-4
V gene: TRBV6-2/TRBV6-3
D gene: TRBD1
CDR3 protein: CASSYRDRQNIQYF
CDR3 DNA: TGTGCCAGCAGTTACCGGGACAGGCAAAACATTCAGTACTTC

clone size: few
J gene: TRBJ2-5
V gene: TRBV11-3
D gene: TRBD2
CDR3 protein: CASSRGTSSVETQYF
CDR3 DNA: TGTGCCAGCAGCAGAGGGACTAGTAGCGTCGAGACCCAGTACTTC

clone size: few
J gene: TRBJ2-7
V gene: TRBV7-2
D gene: .
CDR3 protein: CASSLQADYEQYF
CDR3 DNA: TGTGCCAGCAGCTTACAAGCTGATTACGAGCAGTACTTC

clone size: .
J gene: TRBJ2-1
V gene: TRBV20-1
D gene: TRBD2
CDR3 protein: CSALTSGRRDEQFF
CDR3 DNA: TGCAGTGCGCTGACTAGCGGGAGGAGGGATGAGCAGTTCTTC

clone size: .
J gene: TRBJ1-1
V gene: TRBV9
D gene: .
CDR3 protein: CASSVARDTTEAFF
CDR3 DNA: TGTGCCAGCAGCGTAGCTAGGGACACCACTGAAGCTTTCTTT

clone size: few
J gene: TRBJ2-1
V gene: TRBV5-1
D gene: .
CDR3 protein: CASSFEPASYNEQFF
CDR3 DNA: TGCGCCAGCAGCTTTGAACCCGCCTCCTACAATGAGCAGTTCTTC

clone size: few
J gene: TRBJ2-3
V gene: TRBV29-1
D gene: TRBD2
CDR3 protein: CSVASGRSTDTQYF
CDR3 DNA: TGCAGCGTGGCAAGCGGGAGGAGCACAGATACGCAGTATTTT

clone size: .
J gene: TRBJ2-1
V gene: TRBV2
D gene: .
CDR3 protein: CASSERRLGNEQFF
CDR3 DNA: TGTGCCAGCAGTGAACGCCGACTAGGCAATGAGCAGTTCTTC

clone size: .
J gene: TRBJ2-7
V gene: TRBV10-3
D gene: TRBD1
CDR3 protein: CAIRTRQGNYEQYF
CDR3 DNA: TGTGCCATCAGGACAAGACAGGGGAACTACGAGCAGTACTTC

clone size: .
J gene: TRBJ1-5
V gene: TRBV5-1
D gene: TRBD1
CDR3 protein: CASSPGTDSNQPQHF
CDR3 DNA: TGCGCCAGCAGCCCGGGGACAGATAGCAATCAGCCCCAGCATTTT

clone size: many
J gene: TRBJ2-7
V gene: TRBV12-3/TRBV12-4
D gene: TRBD2
CDR3 protein: CASSSRLAGVNEQYF
CDR3 DNA: TGTGCCAGCAGTTCCCGACTAGCGGGAGTCAACGAGCAGTACTTC

clone size: many
J gene: TRBJ2-6
V gene: TRBV6-5
D gene: .
CDR3 protein: CASRLTRNGANVLTF
CDR3 DNA: TGTGCCAGCAGGCTAACCAGGAATGGGGCCAACGTCCTGACTTTC

clone size: .
J gene: TRBJ2-5
V gene: TRBV14
D gene: .
CDR3 protein: CASSHFPETQYF
CDR3 DNA: TGTGCCAGTAGCCATTTCCCGGAGACCCAGTACTTC

clone size: many
J gene: TRBJ2-1
V gene: TRBV7-6
D gene: TRBD2
CDR3 protein: CASSLLRGEGTYNEQFF
CDR3 DNA: TGTGCCAGCAGCTTATTGCGGGGGGAGGGAACCTACAATGAGCAGTTCTTC

clone size: .
J gene: TRBJ2-5
V gene: TRBV28
D gene: .
CDR3 protein: CAGSFPEIQETQYF
CDR3 DNA: TGTGCCGGCAGTTTCCCAGAGATCCAAGAGACCCAGTACTTC

clone size: .
J gene: TRBJ1-1
V gene: TRBV5-1
D gene: .
CDR3 protein: CASSNRGGGNTEAFF
CDR3 DNA: TGCGCCAGCAGCAATAGGGGTGGAGGGAACACTGAAGCTTTCTTT